The sequence of this T cell receptor (beta chain) was determined in a study of cytomegalovirus exposure and HLA in healthy donors. Study details: From donors who were HLA-typed, an early data release held 80 million to 95 million unique TCRs.

Study-level results: Researchers reported that a few CMV-associated chains were confirmed in vitro as CMV antigen-specific. The sole available immune exposure information was CMV serostatus. The investigators catalogued 164 TCR beta chains as cytomegalovirus-associated.

The PCR employed 60 Vbeta primers together with 13 Jbeta primers. TCRdb's table, derived via immunoSEQ multiplex PCR, lists solely in-frame clones and lacks some. Found here are 100,000 to 150,000 clones, around 77% of them singletons; the top ten hold 9.5% to 15%. The J segment lost 4 bases and the V segment lost 1 base, leaving 0 bases of the junction unmatched. Looked up from germline, CDR1 is LNHDA and CDR2 is SQIVND (reference sequence). The CDR3 has 15 amino acids. This clone was counted once. Its antigen is as yet unknown. What was sequenced was PBMCs. The source is a woman between 40 and 50 years old in good health and CMV-seropositive. The chain uses TRBV19 and TRBJ2-3, with TRBD2 identical over 12 bases. As DNA, the CDR3 is TGTGCCAGTAGTATAGGACTAGCGGGAGCAGATACGCAGTATTTT. Translating it yields CASSIGLAGADTQYF.